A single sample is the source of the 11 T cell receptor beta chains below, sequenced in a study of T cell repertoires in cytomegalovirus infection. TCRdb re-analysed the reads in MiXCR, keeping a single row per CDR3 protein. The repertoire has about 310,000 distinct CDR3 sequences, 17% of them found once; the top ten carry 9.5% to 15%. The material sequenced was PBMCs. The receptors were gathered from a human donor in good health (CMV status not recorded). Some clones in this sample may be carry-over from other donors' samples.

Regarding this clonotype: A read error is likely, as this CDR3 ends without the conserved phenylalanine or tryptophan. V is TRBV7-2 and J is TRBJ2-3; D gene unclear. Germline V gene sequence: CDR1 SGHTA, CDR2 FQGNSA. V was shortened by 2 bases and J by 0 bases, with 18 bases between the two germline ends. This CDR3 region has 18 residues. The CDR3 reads CASSLPLKQRRSTDTQYL. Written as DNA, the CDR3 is TGTGCCAGCAGCTTACCCCTAAAACAACGCAGAAGCACAGATACGCAGTATTTG.

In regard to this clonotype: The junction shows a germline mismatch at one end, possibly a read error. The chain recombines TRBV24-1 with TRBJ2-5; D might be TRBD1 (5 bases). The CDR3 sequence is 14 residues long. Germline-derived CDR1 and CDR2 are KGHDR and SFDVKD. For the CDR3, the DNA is TGTGCCACCAGCCCAGACAGCAGGCAAGAGGCCCAGTACTTC. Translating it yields CATSPDSRQEAQYF.

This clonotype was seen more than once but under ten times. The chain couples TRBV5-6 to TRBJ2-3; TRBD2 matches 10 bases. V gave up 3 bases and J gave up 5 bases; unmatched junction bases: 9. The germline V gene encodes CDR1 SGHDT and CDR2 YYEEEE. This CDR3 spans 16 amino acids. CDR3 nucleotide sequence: TGTGCCAGCAGCTACGCGAGCGGGGGGGCCGGAGATACGCAGTATTTT. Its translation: CASSYASGGAGDTQYF.

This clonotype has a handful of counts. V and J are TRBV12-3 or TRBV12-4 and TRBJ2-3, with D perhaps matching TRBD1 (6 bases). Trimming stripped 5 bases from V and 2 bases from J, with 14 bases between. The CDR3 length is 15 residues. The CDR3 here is CASSPPPGVTDTQYF. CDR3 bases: TGTGCCAGCAGTCCCCCCCCAGGGGTCACAGATACGCAGTATTTT.

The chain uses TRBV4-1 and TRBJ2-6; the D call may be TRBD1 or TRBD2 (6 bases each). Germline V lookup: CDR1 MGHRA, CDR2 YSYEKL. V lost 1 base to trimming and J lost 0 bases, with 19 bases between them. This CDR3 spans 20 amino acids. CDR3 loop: CASSQGLARGLHSGANVLTF. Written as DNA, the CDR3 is TGCGCCAGCAGCCAAGGGTTAGCCAGGGGACTCCACTCTGGGGCCAACGTCCTGACTTTC.

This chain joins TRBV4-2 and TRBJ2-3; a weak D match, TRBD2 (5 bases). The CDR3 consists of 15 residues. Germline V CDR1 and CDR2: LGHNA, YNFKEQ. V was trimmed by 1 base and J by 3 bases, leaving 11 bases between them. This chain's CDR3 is CASSQVLAKTDTQYF. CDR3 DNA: TGTGCCAGCAGCCAAGTGTTAGCGAAGACAGATACGCAGTATTTT.

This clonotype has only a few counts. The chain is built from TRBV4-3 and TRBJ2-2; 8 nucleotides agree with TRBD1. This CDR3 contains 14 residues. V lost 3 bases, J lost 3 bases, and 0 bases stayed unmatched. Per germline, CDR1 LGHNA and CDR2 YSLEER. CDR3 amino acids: CASSQDRDTGELFF. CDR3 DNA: TGCGCCAGCAGCCAGGACAGGGACACCGGGGAGCTGTTTTTT.

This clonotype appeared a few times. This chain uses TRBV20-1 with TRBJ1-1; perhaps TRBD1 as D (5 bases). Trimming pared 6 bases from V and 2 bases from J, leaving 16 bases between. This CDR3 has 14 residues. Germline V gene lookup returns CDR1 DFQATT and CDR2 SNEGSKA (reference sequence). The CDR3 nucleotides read TGCAGTGCCCGATTCGGGACGGATAACACTGAAGCTTTCTTT. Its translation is CSARFGTDNTEAFF.

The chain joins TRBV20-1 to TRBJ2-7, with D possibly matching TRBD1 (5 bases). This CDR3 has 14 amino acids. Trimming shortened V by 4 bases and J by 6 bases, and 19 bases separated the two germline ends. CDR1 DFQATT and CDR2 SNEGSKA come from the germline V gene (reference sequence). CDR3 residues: CSAKEDGRQSEQYF. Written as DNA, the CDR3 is TGCAGTGCTAAAGAAGATGGACGACAGTCCGAGCAGTACTTC.

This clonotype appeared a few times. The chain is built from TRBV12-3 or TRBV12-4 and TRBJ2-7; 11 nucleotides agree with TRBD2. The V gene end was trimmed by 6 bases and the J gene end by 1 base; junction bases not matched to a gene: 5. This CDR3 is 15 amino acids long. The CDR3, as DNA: TGTGCCAGCAGCACTAGCGGGGGAACGTCCTACGAGCAGTACTTC. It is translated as CASSTSGGTSYEQYF.

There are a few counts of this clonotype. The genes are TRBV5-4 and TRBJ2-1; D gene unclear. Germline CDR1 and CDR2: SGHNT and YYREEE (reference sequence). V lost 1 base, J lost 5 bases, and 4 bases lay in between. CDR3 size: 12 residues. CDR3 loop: CASSLMDNEQFF. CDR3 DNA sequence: TGTGCCAGCAGCTTGATGGACAATGAGCAGTTCTTC.